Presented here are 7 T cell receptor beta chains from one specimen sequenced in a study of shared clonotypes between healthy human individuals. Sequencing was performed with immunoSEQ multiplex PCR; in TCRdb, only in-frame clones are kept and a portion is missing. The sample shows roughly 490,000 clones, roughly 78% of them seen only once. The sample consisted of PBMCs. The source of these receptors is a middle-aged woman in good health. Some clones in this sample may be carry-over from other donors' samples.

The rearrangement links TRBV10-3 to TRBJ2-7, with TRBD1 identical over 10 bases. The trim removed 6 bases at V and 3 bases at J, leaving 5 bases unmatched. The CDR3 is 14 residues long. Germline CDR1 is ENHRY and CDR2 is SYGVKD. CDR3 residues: CAIRGDRGDYEQYF. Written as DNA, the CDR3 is TGTGCCATCAGGGGGGACAGGGGAGACTACGAGCAGTACTTC.

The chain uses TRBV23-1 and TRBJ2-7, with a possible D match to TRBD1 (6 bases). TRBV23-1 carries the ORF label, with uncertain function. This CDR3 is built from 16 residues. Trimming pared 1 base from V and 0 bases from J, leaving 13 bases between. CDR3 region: CASSQYEGTSSYEQYF. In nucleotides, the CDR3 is TGCGCCAGCAGTCAATATGAGGGGACAAGCTCCTACGAGCAGTACTTC.

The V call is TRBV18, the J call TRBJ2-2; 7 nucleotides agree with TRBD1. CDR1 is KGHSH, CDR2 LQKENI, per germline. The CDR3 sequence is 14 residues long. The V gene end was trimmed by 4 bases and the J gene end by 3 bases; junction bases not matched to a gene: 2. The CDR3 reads CASSLGTDTGELFF. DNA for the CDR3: TGTGCCAGCTCACTTGGGACAGACACCGGGGAGCTGTTTTTT.

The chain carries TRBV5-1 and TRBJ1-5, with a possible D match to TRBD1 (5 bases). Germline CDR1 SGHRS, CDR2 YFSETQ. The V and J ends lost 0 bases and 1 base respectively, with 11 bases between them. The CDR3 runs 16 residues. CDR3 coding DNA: TGCGCCAGCAGCTTGGGGGGCCGTGAAAGCAATCAGCCCCAGCATTTT. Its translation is CASSLGGRESNQPQHF.

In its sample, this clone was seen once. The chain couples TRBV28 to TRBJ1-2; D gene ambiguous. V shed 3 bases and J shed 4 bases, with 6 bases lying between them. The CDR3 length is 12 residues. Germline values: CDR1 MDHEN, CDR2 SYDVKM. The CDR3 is CASSFDVYGYTF. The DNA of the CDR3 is TGTGCCAGCAGTTTTGACGTCTATGGCTACACCTTC.

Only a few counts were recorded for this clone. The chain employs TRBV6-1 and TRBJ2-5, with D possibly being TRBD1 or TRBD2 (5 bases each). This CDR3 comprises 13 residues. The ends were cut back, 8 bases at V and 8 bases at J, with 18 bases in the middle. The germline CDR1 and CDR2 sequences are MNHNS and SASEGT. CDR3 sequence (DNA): TGTGCCAGCGAATCTCCCGGGACCCCAACCCAGTACTTC. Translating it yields CASESPGTPTQYF.

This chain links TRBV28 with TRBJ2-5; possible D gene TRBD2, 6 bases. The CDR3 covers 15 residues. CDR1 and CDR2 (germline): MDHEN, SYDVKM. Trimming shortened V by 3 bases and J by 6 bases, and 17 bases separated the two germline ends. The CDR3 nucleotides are TGTGCCAGCAGTTTTTTGGGGGAGGAGGGAAAGACCCAGTACTTC. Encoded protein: CASSFLGEEGKTQYF. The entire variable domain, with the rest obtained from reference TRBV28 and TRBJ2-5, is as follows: DVKVTQSSRYLVKRTGEKVFLECVQDMDHENMFWYRQDPGLGLRLIYFSYDVKMKEKGDIPEGYSVSREKKERFSLILESASTNQTSMYLCASSFLGEEGKTQYFGPGTRLLVL.